The clone carrying this T cell receptor (beta chain) was seen a few times. The antigen is unknown. Looked up from germline, CDR1 is LNHDA and CDR2 is SQIVND (reference sequence). The V end was cut by 4 bases, the J end by 5 bases, with 17 bases between. This CDR3 region has 15 residues. The record originates from a study of immune evolution from preneoplasia to lung adenocarcinoma. Study conclusions and caveats: Clonality was highest in normal lung, lower in later-stage lesions apparently. Top clone frequencies peaked in normal lung, apparently declining through invasive adenocarcinoma.

Histologic diagnosis was independently verified by two lung pathologists. Produced via immunoSEQ multiplex PCR; TCRdb's table is partial and in-frame only. The data hold some 3,900 clones, with 65% to 85% observed a single time. The sequence was collected from a person aged 65 to 85 with lung adenocarcinoma. The chain recombines TRBV19 with TRBJ1-2; D remains ambiguous. Source material: FFPE adjacent normal lung tissue. CDR3 protein: CASSTRPSEGYGYTF. The DNA for the CDR3 is TGTGCCAGTAGTACCCGCCCTTCTGAGGGATATGGCTACACCTTC.